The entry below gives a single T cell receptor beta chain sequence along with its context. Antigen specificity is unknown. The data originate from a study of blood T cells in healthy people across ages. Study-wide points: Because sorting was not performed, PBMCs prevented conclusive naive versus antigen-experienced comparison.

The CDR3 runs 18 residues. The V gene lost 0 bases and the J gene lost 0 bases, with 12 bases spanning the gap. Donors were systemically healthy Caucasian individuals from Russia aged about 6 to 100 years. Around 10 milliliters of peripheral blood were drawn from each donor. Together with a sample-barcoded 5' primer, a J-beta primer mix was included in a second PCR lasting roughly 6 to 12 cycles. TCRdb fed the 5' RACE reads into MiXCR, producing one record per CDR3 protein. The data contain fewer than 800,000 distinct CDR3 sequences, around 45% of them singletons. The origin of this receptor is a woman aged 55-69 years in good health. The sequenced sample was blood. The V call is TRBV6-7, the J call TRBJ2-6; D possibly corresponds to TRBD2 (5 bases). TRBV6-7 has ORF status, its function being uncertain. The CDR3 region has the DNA TGTGCCAGCAGTTACTCGGGAGCAGCTAGCTCTGGGGCCAACGTCCTGACTTTC. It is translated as CASSYSGAASSGANVLTF.